This paragraph reports one TCR beta chain. This record belongs to a study of blood T cell repertoires in COVID-19. Overall study: Researchers got acute and convalescent COVID-19 samples from the United States, Italy and Spain. PBMCs, B-cell-depleted T cells, or T cells provided the cDNA or gDNA that made up the material.

Original processing notes: Reference gene primer amplification in the assay estimated nucleated cell counts. Profiling relied on immunoSEQ multiplex PCR, and the TCRdb table lists in-frame clones only, not all of them. The V and J calls and the clone size are those of that table, but D and trimming were determined from the DNA. The data hold about 140,000 clones, with 86% observed a single time. Germline CDR1 is LNHDA and CDR2 is SQIVND (reference sequence). The CDR3 loop spans 15 amino acids. V was pared by 3 bases and J by 2 bases, with 6 bases of the junction left unmatched. Sequences were obtained from peripheral blood. The chain recombines TRBV19 with TRBJ2-7; TRBD1 agrees at 8 bases. The sequence was collected from a woman aged 55-69 years with acute or convalescent COVID-19. DNA of the CDR3: TGTGCCAGTAGTATGAGCGGACAGGGAGCCTACGAGCAGTACTTC. Its translation: CASSMSGQGAYEQYF.